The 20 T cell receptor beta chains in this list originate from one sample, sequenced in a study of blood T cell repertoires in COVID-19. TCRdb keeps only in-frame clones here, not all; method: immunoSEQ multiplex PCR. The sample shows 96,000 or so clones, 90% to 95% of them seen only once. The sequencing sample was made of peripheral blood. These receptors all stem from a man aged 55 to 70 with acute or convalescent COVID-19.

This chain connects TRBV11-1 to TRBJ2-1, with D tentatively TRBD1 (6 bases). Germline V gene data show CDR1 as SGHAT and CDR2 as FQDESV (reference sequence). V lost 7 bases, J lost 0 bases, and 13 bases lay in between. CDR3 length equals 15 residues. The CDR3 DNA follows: TGTGCCAGCAACCAAACAGGGAGCTCCTACAATGAGCAGTTCTTC. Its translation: CASNQTGSSYNEQFF.

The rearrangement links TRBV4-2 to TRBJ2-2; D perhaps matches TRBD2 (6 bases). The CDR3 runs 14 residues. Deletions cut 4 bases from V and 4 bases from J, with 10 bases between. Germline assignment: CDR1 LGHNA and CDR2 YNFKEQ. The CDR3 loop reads CASSRERATGELFF. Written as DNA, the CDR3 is TGTGCCAGCAGCCGTGAGCGGGCCACCGGGGAGCTGTTTTTT.

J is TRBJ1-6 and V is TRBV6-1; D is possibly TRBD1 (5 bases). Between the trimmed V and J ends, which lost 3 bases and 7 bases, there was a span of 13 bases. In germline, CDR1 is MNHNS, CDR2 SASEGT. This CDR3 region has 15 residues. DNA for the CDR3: TGTGCCAGCAGTGAGACGGGCGGGGGAAATTCACCCCTCCACTTT. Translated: CASSETGGGNSPLHF.

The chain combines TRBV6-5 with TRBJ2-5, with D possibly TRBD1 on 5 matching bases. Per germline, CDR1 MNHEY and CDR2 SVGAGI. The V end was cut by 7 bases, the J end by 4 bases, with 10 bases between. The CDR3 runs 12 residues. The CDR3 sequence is CASTQGAETQYF. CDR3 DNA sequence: TGTGCCAGCACCCAAGGGGCAGAGACCCAGTACTTC.

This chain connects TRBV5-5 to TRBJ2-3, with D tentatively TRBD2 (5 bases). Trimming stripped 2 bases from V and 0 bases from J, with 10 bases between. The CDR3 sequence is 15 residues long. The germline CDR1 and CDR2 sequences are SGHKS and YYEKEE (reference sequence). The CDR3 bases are TGTGCCAGCAGCTTTGGGAGCGAGAGCACAGATACGCAGTATTTT. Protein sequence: CASSFGSESTDTQYF.

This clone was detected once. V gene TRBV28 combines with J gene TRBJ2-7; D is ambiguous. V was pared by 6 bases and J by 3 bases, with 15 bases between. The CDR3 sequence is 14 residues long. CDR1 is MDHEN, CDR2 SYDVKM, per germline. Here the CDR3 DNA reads TGTGCCAGCAGCCCGCTCGAGATCTACTACGAGCAGTACTTC. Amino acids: CASSPLEIYYEQYF.

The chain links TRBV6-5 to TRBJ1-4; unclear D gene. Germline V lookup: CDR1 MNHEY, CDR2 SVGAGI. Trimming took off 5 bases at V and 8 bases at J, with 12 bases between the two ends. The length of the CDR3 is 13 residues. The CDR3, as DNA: TGTGCCAGCAGTCCGAGGTTGAAGGAAAAACTGTTTTTT. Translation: CASSPRLKEKLFF.

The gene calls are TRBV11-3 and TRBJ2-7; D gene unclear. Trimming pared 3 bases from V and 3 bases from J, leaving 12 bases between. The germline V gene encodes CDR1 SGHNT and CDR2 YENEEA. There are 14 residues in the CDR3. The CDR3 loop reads CASSFHSPLYEQYF. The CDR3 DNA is TGTGCCAGCAGCTTCCACAGCCCCCTCTACGAGCAGTACTTC. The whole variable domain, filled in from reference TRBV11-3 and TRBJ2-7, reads EAGVVQSPRYKIIEKKQPVAFWCNPISGHNTLYWYLQNLGQGPELLIRYENEEAVDDSQLPKDRFSAERLKGVDSTLKIQPAELGDSAVYLCASSFHSPLYEQYFGPGTRLTVT.

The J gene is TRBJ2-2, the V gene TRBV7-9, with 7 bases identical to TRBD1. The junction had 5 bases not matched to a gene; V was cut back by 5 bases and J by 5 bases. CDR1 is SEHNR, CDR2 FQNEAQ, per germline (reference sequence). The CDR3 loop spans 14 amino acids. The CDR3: CASSLPRGTGELFF. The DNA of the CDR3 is TGTGCCAGCAGCCTACCCAGGGGGACCGGGGAGCTGTTTTTT.

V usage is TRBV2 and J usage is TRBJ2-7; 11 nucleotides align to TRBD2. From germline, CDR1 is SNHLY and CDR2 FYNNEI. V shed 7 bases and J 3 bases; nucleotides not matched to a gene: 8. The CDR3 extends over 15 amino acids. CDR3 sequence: CASTRGGLADYEQYF. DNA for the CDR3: TGTGCCAGCACCAGGGGGGGACTAGCGGACTACGAGCAGTACTTC. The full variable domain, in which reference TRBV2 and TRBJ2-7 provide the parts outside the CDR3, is EPEVTQTPSHQVTQMGQEVILRCVPISNHLYFYWYRQILGQKVEFLVSFYNNEISEKSEIFDDQFSVERPDGSNFTLKIRSTKLEDSAMYFCASTRGGLADYEQYFGPGTRLTVT.

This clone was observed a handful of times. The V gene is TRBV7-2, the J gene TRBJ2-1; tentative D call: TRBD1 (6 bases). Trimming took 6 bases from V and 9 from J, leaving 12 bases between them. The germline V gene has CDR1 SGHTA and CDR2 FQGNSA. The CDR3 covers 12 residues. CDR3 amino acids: CASSSQGGEQFF. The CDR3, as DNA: TGTGCCAGCAGTTCACAGGGCGGTGAGCAGTTCTTC.

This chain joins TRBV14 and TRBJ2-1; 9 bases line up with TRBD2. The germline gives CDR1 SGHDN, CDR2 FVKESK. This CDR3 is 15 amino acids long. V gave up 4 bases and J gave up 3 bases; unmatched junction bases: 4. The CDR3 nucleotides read TGTGCCAGCAGCCGACTAGCGGCGATCTACAATGAGCAGTTCTTC. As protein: CASSRLAAIYNEQFF.

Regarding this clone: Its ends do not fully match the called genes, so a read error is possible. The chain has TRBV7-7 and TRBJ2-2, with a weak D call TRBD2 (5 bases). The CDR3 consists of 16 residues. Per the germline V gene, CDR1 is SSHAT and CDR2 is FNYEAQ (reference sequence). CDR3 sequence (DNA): TGTGCTAGCACCCAATCTCCCGGACTGAGCACCGGGGAGCTGTTTTTT. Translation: CASTQSPGLSTGELFF.

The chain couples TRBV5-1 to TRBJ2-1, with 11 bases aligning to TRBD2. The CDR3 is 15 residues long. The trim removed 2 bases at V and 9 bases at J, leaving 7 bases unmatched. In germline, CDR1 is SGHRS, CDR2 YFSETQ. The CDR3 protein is CASSLGLAGPIEQFF. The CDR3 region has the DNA TGCGCCAGCAGCTTAGGACTAGCGGGTCCCATTGAGCAGTTCTTC.

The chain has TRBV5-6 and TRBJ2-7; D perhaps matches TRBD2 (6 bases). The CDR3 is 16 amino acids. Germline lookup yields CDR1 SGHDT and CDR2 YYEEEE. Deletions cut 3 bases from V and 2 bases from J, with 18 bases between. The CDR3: CASSSSSGGIPYEQYF. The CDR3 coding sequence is TGTGCCAGCAGCTCATCTAGTGGGGGGATACCCTACGAGCAGTACTTC. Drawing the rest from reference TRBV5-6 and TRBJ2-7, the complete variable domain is DAGVTQSPTHLIKTRGQQVTLRCSPKSGHDTVSWYQQALGQGPQFIFQYYEEEERQRGNFPDRFSGHQFPNYSSELNVNALLLGDSALYLCASSSSSGGIPYEQYFGPGTRLTVT.

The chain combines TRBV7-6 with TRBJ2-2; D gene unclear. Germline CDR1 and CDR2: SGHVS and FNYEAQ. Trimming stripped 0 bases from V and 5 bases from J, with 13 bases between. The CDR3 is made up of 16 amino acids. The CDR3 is CASSLAPVAATGELFF. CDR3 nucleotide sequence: TGTGCCAGCAGCTTAGCGCCGGTTGCGGCGACCGGGGAGCTGTTTTTT.

The CDR3 region is CASSWGLALYNEQFF. CDR3 coding DNA: TGTGCCAGCAGCTGGGGACTAGCGCTCTACAATGAGCAGTTCTTC. The chain joins TRBV7-3 to TRBJ2-1, with 10 bases that match TRBD2. Germline lookup yields CDR1 SGHTA and CDR2 FQGTGA. The CDR3 has 15 residues. V lost 4 bases and J lost 3; bases outside the gene matches: 3. The complete variable domain, with remaining parts taken from reference TRBV7-3 and TRBJ2-1, reads GAGVSQTPSNKVTEKGKYVELRCDPISGHTALYWYRQSLGQGPEFLIYFQGTGAADDSGLPNDRFFAVRPEGSVSTLKIQRTERGDSAVYLCASSWGLALYNEQFFGPGTRLTVL.

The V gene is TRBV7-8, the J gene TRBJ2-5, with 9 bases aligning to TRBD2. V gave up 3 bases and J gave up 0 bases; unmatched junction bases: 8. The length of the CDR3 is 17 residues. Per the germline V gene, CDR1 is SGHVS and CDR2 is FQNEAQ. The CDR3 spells CASSLTVPSGNQETQYF. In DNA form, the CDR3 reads TGTGCCAGCAGCTTGACTGTGCCTAGCGGGAACCAAGAGACCCAGTACTTC.

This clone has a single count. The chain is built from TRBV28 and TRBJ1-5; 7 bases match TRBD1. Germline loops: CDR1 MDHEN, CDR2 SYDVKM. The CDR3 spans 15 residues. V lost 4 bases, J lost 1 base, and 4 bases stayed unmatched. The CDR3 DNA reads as TGTGCCAGCAGTTGGAGACAGGGAAGCAATCAGCCCCAGCATTTT. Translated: CASSWRQGSNQPQHF. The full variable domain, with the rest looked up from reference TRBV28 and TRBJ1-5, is DVKVTQSSRYLVKRTGEKVFLECVQDMDHENMFWYRQDPGLGLRLIYFSYDVKMKEKGDIPEGYSVSREKKERFSLILESASTNQTSMYLCASSWRQGSNQPQHFGDGTRLSIL.

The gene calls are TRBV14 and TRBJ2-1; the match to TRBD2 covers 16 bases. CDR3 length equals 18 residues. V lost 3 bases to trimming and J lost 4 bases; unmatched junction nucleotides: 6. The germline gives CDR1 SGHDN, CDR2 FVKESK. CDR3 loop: CASSQGLAGGEAYNEQFF. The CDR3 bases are TGTGCCAGCAGCCAGGGACTAGCGGGAGGGGAAGCGTACAATGAGCAGTTCTTC.